This T cell receptor (beta chain) was found in a study of blood T cell repertoires in COVID-19. Study in general: The cDNA or gDNA used as material had been derived from T cells, B-cell-depleted T cells, or PBMCs.

Germline CDR1 reads MNHEY; CDR2 reads SVGAGI. After removal of 6 bases from V and 7 bases from J, the junction contained 6 bases not matched to a gene. This CDR3 contains 15 residues. Authors' analysis steps: Amplifying reference gene primers gave estimates of nucleated cell counts. TCRdb's copy holds only in-frame clones and misses some; the assay was immunoSEQ multiplex PCR. D and trimming come from the DNA, and the V and J calls and clone size come from that table. Counted here are approximately 50,000 clones, less than 90% occurring once; the ten biggest clones make up about 9.4%. This TCR was sampled from a human donor in a cohort sampled during active COVID-19. The rearrangement uses TRBV6-5 and TRBJ2-2, with 12 bases fitting TRBD1. Material for sequencing was peripheral blood. The CDR3 DNA reads TGTGCCAGCAGAGGGGGACAGGGGGCATACGGGGAGCTGTTTTTT. Its protein is CASRGGQGAYGELFF.